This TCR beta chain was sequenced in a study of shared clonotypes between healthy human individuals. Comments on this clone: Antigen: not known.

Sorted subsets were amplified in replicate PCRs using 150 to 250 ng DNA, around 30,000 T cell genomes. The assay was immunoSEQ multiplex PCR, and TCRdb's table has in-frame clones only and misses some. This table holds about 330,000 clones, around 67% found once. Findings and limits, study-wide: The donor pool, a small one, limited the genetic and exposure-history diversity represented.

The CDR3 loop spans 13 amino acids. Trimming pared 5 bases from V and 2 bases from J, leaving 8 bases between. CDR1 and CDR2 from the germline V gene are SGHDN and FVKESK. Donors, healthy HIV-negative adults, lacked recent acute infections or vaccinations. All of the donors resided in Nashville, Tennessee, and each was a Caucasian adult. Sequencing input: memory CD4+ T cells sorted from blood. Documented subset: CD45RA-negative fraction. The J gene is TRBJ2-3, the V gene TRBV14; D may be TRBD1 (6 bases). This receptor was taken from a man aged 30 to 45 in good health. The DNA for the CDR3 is TGTGCCAGCAGCGGACAGTCCACAGATACGCAGTATTTT. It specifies CASSGQSTDTQYF.